The present T cell receptor (beta chain) was sequenced within a study of early T cells in non-severe SARS-CoV-2 infection. For the study at large: Chains were unpaired, as sequencing was done on bulk RNA from unsorted whole blood.

Individual cDNA molecules were tagged with unique molecular identifiers, the study reported. In TCRdb, the 5' RACE reads were re-called with MiXCR into one record per CDR3 protein. The profile covers roughly 75,000 distinct CDR3 sequences, with about 12% appearing a single time and around 3.6% taken by the ten largest. There are many counts of this clonotype. Material for sequencing was whole blood. This receptor was obtained from an adult who was a healthcare worker with PCR-confirmed SARS-CoV-2 infection or an uninfected control (not recorded which).

CDR3 nucleotide sequence: TGTGCCAGCAGCTTCGCCGTAGCGGGAAGTCGCAATGAGCAGTTCTTC. Its protein is CASSFAVAGSRNEQFF. This chain links TRBV7-8 with TRBJ2-1; TRBD2 agrees at 8 bases. This CDR3 has 16 residues. J lost 6 bases, V lost 3 bases, and 10 bases had no gene match. Germline values: CDR1 SGHVS, CDR2 FQNEAQ.